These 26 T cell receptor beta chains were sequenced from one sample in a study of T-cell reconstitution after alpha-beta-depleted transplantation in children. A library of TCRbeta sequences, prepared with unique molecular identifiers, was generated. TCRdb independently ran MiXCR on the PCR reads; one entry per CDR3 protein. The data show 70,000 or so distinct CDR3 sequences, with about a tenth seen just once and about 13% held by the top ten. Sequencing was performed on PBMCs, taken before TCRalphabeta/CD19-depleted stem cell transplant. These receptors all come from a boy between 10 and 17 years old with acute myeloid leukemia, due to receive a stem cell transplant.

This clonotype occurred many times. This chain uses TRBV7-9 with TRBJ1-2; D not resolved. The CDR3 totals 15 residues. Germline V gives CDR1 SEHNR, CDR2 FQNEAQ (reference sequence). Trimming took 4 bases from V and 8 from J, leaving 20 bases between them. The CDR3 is CASSSKEGITGGYTF. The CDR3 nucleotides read TGTGCCAGCAGCTCAAAGGAAGGAATAACGGGAGGCTACACCTTC.

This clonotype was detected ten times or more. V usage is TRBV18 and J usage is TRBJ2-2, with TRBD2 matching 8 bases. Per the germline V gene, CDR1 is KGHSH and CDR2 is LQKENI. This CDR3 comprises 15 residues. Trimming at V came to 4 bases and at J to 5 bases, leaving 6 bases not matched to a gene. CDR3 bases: TGTGCCAGCTCACAAGCGGGAGAGTTAACCGGGGAGCTGTTTTTT. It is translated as CASSQAGELTGELFF.

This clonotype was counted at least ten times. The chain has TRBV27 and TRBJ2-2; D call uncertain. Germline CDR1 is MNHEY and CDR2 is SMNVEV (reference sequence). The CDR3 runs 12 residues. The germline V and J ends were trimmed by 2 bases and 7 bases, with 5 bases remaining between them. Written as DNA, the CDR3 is TGTGCCAGCAGTTTAGGGTTCGGGGAGCTGTTTTTT. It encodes CASSLGFGELFF.

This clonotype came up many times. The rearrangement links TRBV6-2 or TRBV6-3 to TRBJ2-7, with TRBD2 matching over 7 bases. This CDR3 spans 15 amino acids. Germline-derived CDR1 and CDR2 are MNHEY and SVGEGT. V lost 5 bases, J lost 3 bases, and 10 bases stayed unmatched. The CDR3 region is CASSPAGARFYEQYF. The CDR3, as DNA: TGTGCCAGCAGTCCTGCGGGAGCTCGATTCTACGAGCAGTACTTC.

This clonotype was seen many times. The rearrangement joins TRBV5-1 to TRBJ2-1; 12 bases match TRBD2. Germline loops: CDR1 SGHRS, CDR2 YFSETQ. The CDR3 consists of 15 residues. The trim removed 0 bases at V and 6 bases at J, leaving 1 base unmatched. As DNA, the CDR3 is TGCGCCAGCAGCTTGGGGACTAGCGGGATCAATGAGCAGTTCTTC. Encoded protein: CASSLGTSGINEQFF.

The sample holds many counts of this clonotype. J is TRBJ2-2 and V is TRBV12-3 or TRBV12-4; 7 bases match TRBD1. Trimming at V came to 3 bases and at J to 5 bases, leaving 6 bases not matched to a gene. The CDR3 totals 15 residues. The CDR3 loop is CASSFSDRWTGELFF. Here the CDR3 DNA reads TGTGCCAGCAGTTTTTCGGACAGGTGGACCGGGGAGCTGTTTTTT.

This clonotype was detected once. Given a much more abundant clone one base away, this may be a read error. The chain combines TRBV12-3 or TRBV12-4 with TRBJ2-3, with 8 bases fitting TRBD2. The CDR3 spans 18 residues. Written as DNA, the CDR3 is TGTGCCATCAGTTTAGCCCCTCTAGCGGGTATAAGCACAGATACGCAGTATTTT. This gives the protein CAISLAPLAGISTDTQYF.

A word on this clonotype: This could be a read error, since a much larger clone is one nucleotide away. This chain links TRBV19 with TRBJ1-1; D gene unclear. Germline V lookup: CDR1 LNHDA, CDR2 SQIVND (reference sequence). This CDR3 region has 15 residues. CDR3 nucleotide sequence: TGTGCCAGTAGGGGCCGCCTTCAGAAGGGAACTGAAGCTCTCTTT. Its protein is CASRGRLQKGTEALF.

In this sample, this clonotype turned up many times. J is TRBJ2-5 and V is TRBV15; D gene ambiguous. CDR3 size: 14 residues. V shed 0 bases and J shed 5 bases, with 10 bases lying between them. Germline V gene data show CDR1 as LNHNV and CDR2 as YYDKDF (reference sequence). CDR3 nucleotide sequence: TGTGCCACCAGCAGAGAGGGGTTGGGCGAGACCCAGTACTTC. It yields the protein CATSREGLGETQYF.

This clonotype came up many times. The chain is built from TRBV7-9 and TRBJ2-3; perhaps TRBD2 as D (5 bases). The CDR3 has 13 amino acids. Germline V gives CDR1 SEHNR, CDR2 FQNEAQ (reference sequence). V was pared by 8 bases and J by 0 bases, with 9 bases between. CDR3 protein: CASRRGSTDTQYF. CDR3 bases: TGTGCCAGCCGTCGGGGTAGCACAGATACGCAGTATTTT.

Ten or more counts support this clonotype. The CDR3: CAWSRLAGGRDTQYF. For the CDR3, the DNA is TGTGCCTGGAGTAGACTAGCGGGAGGGAGAGATACGCAGTATTTT. This chain joins TRBV30 and TRBJ2-3; 14 nucleotides align to TRBD2. The CDR3 length is 15 residues. J lost 5 bases, V lost 2 bases, and 3 bases had no gene match. Per germline, CDR1 GTSNPN and CDR2 SVGIG (reference sequence). The full variable domain, its missing parts supplied by reference TRBV30 and TRBJ2-3, is SQTIHQWPATLVQPVGSPLSLECTVEGTSNPNLYWYRQAAGRGLQLLFYSVGIGQISSEVPQNLSASRPQDRQFILSSKKLLLSDSGFYLCAWSRLAGGRDTQYFGPGTRLTVL.

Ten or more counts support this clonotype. Here the CDR3 reads CASSLAQVYEQFF. In nucleotides, the CDR3 is TGTGCCAGCAGTTTAGCACAGGTCTATGAGCAGTTCTTC. This rearrangement joins TRBV12-3 or TRBV12-4 to TRBJ2-1; the D gene is possibly TRBD1 (5 bases). CDR3 length: 13 amino acids. V lost 0 bases, J lost 8 bases, and 8 bases lay in between.

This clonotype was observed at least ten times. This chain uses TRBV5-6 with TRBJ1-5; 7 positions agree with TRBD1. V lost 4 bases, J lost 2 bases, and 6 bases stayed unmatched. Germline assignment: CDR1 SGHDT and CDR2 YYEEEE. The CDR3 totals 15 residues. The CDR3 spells CASSRYDRGNQPQHF. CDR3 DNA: TGTGCCAGCAGCCGGTACGACAGGGGCAATCAGCCCCAGCATTTT.

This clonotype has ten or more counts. The CDR3 is CSGEGNTQYF. As DNA, the CDR3 is TGCAGTGGTGAGGGGAATACGCAGTATTTT. V is TRBV20-1 and J is TRBJ2-3; D is tentatively TRBD1 or TRBD2 (5 bases each). The V and J ends lost 7 bases and 7 bases respectively, with 9 bases between them. The CDR3 extends over 10 amino acids. In germline, CDR1 is DFQATT, CDR2 SNEGSKA (reference sequence).

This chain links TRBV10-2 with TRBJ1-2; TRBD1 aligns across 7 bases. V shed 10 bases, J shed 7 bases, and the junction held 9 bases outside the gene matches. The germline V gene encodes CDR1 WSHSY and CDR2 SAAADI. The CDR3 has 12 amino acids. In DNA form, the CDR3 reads TGCGCCACTAGACAGGGACCTTCTGGCTACACCTTC. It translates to CATRQGPSGYTF.

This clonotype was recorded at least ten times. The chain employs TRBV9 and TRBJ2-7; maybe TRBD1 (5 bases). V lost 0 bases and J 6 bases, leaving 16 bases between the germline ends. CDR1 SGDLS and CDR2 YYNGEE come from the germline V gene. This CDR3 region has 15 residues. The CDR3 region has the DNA TGTGCCAGCAGCGTAGCTACAGGTCCTACTTTCGAGCAGTACTTC. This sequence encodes CASSVATGPTFEQYF.

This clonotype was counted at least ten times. CDR3 in DNA: TGTGCCAGCACCCTAGCGGGGGGGCCCACCGGGGAGCTGTTTTTT. It is translated as CASTLAGGPTGELFF. This chain uses TRBV11-2 with TRBJ2-2; 12 bases fit TRBD2. The germline CDR1 and CDR2 sequences are SGHAT and FQNNGV. Trimming cost V 7 bases and J 4 bases; bases outside gene matches: 4. There are 15 residues in the CDR3.

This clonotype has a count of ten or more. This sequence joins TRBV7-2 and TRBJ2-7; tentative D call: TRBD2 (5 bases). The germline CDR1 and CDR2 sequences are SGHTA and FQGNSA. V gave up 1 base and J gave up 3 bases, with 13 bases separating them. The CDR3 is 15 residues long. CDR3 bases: TGTGCCAGCAGCTTAGACATGGGGAGCCTCTACGAGCAGTACTTC. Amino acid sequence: CASSLDMGSLYEQYF.

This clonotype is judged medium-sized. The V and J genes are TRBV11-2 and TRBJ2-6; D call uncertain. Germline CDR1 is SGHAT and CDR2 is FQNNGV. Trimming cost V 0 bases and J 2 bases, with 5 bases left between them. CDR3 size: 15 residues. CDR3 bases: TGTGCCAGCAGCTTAGATCCCCCTGGGGCCAACGTCCTGACTTTC. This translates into CASSLDPPGANVLTF.

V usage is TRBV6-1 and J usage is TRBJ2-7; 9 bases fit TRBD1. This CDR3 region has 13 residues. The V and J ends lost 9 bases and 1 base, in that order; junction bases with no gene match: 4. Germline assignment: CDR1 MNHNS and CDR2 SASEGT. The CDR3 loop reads CARQGAGSYEQYV. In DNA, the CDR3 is TGTGCCAGACAGGGGGCAGGGTCCTACGAGCAGTACGTC.

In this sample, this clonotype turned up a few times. CDR3 region: CASSRSGAAETQYF. The CDR3 DNA is TGTGCCAGCAGCCGGAGCGGGGCGGCAGAGACCCAGTACTTC. The V gene is TRBV7-6, the J gene TRBJ2-5, with 7 positions matching TRBD2. In germline, CDR1 is SGHVS, CDR2 FNYEAQ. Trimming removed 5 bases from V and 4 bases from J; junction bases left unmatched: 7. The CDR3 runs 14 residues.

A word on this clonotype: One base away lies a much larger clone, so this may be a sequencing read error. Written as DNA, the CDR3 is TGTGCCAGCAGCCGGGGGGGCTACGAGCAGTACTTC. Amino acid sequence: CASSRGGYEQYF. The chain carries TRBV11-2 and TRBJ2-7; 8 bases align to TRBD2. The J segment lost 3 bases and the V segment lost 5 bases, leaving 0 bases of the junction unmatched. Germline values: CDR1 SGHAT, CDR2 FQNNGV. CDR3 length: 12 residues.

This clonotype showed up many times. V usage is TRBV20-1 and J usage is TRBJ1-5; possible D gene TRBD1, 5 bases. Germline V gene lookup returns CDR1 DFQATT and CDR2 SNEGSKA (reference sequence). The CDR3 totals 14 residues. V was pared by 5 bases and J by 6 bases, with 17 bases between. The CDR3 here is CSASAQGPTQPQHF. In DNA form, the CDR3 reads TGCAGTGCTTCAGCTCAGGGTCCCACTCAGCCCCAGCATTTT.

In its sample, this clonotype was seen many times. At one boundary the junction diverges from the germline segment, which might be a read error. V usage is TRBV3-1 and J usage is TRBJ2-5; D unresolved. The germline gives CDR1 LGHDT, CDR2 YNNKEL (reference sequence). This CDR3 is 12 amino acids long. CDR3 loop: CASSQDQETQYF. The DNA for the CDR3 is TGTGCCAGCAGCCAAGACCAGGAGACCCAGTACTTC.

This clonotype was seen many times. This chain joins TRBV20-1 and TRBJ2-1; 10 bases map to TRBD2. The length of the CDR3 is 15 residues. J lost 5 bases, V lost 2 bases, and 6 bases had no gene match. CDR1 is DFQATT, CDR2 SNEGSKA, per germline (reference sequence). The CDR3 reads CSARSISGRDNEQFF. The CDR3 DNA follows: TGCAGTGCTAGATCTATCAGCGGGAGGGACAATGAGCAGTTCTTC.

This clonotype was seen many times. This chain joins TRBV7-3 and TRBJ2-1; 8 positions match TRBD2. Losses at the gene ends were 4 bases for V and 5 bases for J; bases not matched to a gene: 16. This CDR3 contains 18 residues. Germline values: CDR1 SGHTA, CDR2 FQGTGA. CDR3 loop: CASSSPPSYTGGDNEQFF. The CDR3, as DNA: TGTGCCAGCAGCTCCCCCCCCTCATACACCGGGGGGGACAATGAGCAGTTCTTC.